The next 12 T cell receptor beta chains were all read from a single sample in a study of blood T cell repertoires in COVID-19 (dated by TCRdb to about 2020). Library prep was done by the immunoSEQ multiplex PCR assay. TCRdb re-hosts the immuneACCESS table, in-frame sequences only. Its copies lack some clones; in the studies checked, an unresolved V gene accounts for under half of them, and the cause for the rest is not known. The sample data list 360,000 or so clones, and around 91% of these were observed just once. The top ten clones comprise approximately 7% of the sample. The sample comprised peripheral blood. The receptors originated from a man between 18 and 35 years old with active or convalescent COVID-19.

J is TRBJ2-7 and V is TRBV28; 11 bases agree with TRBD2. V shed 2 bases and J 6 bases; nucleotides not matched to a gene: 6. This CDR3 has 15 amino acids. Germline CDR1 reads MDHEN; CDR2 reads SYDVKM. The CDR3 DNA follows: TGTGCCAGCAGTTTACCTCTAGCGGGAGGAGCCGAGCAGTACTTC. It translates to CASSLPLAGGAEQYF.

V and J are TRBV19 and TRBJ2-2; the match to TRBD1 covers 8 bases. The CDR3 consists of 15 residues. V was pared by 2 bases and J by 7 bases, with 6 bases of the junction left unmatched. The germline V gene has CDR1 LNHDA and CDR2 SQIVND (reference sequence). The CDR3 region has the DNA TGTGCCAGTAGTATAATGACAGGGGATATCGGGGAGCTGTTTTTT. Protein product: CASSIMTGDIGELFF.

This chain uses TRBV13 with TRBJ1-1, with D perhaps matching TRBD1 (5 bases). CDR1 is PRHDT and CDR2 is FYEKMQ in the germline V gene (reference sequence). The CDR3 is 15 residues long. Trimming stripped 4 bases from V and 6 bases from J, with 18 bases between. DNA for the CDR3: TGTGCCAGCAGCTCCTTAAAACAGGTTCGCGCTGAAGCTTTCTTT. It yields the protein CASSSLKQVRAEAFF.

The V call is TRBV6-5, the J call TRBJ2-1, with 8 bases aligning to TRBD2. The V gene's germline CDR1 is MNHEY and CDR2 SVGAGI. This CDR3 is built from 13 residues. J gave up 12 bases and V 2 bases, and 6 bases lay outside the gene matches. CDR3: CASSYVVAGSQFF. In DNA, the CDR3 is TGTGCCAGCAGTTACGTCGTAGCGGGATCGCAGTTCTTC.

V is TRBV28 and J is TRBJ2-5; D unclear. In germline, CDR1 is MDHEN, CDR2 SYDVKM. The CDR3 extends over 15 amino acids. With 6 bases removed from V and 5 bases from J, the gap between germline ends came to 19 bases. As DNA, the CDR3 is TGTGCCAGCAGCCACTCCCCGCTGATGGTTGAGACCCAGTACTTC. Translated: CASSHSPLMVETQYF.

This chain links TRBV18 with TRBJ2-3, with a possible D match to TRBD2 (5 bases). Per germline, CDR1 KGHSH and CDR2 LQKENI. The CDR3 contains 14 residues. Deletions cut 3 bases from V and 0 bases from J, with 7 bases between. The CDR3 bases are TGTGCCAGCTCACCTAGGACTAGCACAGATACGCAGTATTTT. Its protein is CASSPRTSTDTQYF. Full variable domain (rest looked up from reference TRBV18 and TRBJ2-3): NAGVMQNPRHLVRRRGQEARLRCSPMKGHSHVYWYRQLPEEGLKFMVYLQKENIIDESGMPKERFSAEFPKEGPSILRIQQVVRGDSAAYFCASSPRTSTDTQYFGPGTRLTVL.

Regarding this clone: The same CDR3 is also encoded by other DNA sequences in this sample. The chain is built from TRBV28 and TRBJ1-1; no firm D call. The V end lost 6 bases, the J end lost 0 bases, and 5 bases lay between the germline ends. The germline gives CDR1 MDHEN, CDR2 SYDVKM. The CDR3 has 12 residues. The CDR3 spells CASSLLNTEAFF. The DNA of the CDR3 is TGTGCCAGCAGCCTTCTGAACACTGAAGCTTTCTTT.

The rearrangement joins TRBV28 to TRBJ2-3, with D unclear. V was cut by 7 bases and J by 0 bases, with 5 bases left in between. The CDR3 is 12 residues long. Germline lookup yields CDR1 MDHEN and CDR2 SYDVKM. The CDR3 here is CASTRSTDTQYF. The CDR3 bases are TGTGCCAGCACCCGTAGCACAGATACGCAGTATTTT.

This clone was counted once. The chain combines TRBV28 with TRBJ2-7; TRBD1 matches 8 bases. V gave up 5 bases and J gave up 3 bases; unmatched junction bases: 12. The CDR3 has 16 amino acids. Germline V lookup: CDR1 MDHEN, CDR2 SYDVKM. CDR3 amino acids: CASSLNQGAPVYEQYF. CDR3 nucleotides: TGTGCCAGCAGTCTCAACCAGGGGGCCCCAGTCTACGAGCAGTACTTC.

The chain is built from TRBV3-1 (or the pseudogene TRBV3-2) and TRBJ2-5; 8 bases are a match to TRBD1. The CDR3 contains 15 residues. V lost 4 bases to trimming and J lost 3 bases; unmatched junction nucleotides: 7. Germline CDR1 is LGHDT and CDR2 is YNNKEL (reference sequence). CDR3 nucleotides: TGTGCCAGCAGCCTGACAGGGACAGGAGAAGAGACCCAGTACTTC. Translated: CASSLTGTGEETQYF.

V gene TRBV6-4 combines with J gene TRBJ2-7, with D perhaps matching TRBD2 (6 bases). Germline lookup yields CDR1 MRHNA and CDR2 SNTAGT. Deletions cut 2 bases from V and 6 bases from J, with 8 bases between. The CDR3 loop spans 12 amino acids. The CDR3 DNA reads as TGTGCCAGCAGTGACGGAGGGAGCGAGCAGTACTTC. This sequence encodes CASSDGGSEQYF.

The CDR3 protein is CASTDWDSGANVLTF. The CDR3 region has the DNA TGTGCCAGTACGGACTGGGACTCTGGGGCCAACGTCCTGACTTTC. The chain is built from TRBV19 and TRBJ2-6, with D possibly TRBD2 on 5 matching bases. CDR1 and CDR2 (germline): LNHDA, SQIVND (reference sequence). Trimming left V 7 bases short and J 0 bases short, with 10 bases between. The CDR3 sequence is 15 residues long.